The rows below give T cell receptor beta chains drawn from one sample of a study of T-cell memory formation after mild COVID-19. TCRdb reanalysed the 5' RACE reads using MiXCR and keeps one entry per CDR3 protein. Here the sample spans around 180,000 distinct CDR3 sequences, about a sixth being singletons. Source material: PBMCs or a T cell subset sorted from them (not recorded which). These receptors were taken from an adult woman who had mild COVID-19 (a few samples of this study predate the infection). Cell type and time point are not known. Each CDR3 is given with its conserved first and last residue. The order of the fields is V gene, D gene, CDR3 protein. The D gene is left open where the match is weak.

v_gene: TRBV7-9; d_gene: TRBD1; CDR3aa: CASSLGQGSSYNEQFF
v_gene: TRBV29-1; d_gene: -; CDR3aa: CSSRSSSTDTQYF
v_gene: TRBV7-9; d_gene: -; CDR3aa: CASSRDRGSYEQYF
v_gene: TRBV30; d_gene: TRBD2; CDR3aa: CAWRLVAGVAGELFF
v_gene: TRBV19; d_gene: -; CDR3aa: CASDGSGSTDTQYF
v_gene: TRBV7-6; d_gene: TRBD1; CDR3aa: CASSSGPTGPNEKLFF
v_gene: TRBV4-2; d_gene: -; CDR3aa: CASSQDRATYTEAFF
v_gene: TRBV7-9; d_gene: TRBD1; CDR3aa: CASSTPGTGVYEQYF
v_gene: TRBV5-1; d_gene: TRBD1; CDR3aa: CASSRDSTNEKLFF
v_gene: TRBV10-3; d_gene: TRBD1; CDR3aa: CAISHGTGEEPEQYF
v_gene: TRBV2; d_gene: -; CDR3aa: CASRANTEAFF
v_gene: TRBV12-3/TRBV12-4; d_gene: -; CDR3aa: CASSSRSSRGMYNEQFF
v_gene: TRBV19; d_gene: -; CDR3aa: CASDVGGYSQTEQFF
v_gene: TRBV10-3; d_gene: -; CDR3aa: CAITGRESYEQYF
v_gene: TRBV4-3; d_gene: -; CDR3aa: CASSQGSGVSSYNEQFF
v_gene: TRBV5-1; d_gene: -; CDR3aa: CASSLGDRSGELFF
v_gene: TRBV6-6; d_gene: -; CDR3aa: CASSSGRLRTDTQYF
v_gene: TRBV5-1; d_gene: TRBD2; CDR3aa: CASSPGLAGVSDNEQFF
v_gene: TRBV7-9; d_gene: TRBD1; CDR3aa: CASSLVGGRDEQYF
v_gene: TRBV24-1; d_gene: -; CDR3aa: CATSAVGRGAFF
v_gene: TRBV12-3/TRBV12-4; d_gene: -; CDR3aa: CASSTPPYEQYF